These T cell receptor beta chains were read from a single sample in a study of T cell changes during pregnancy in multiple sclerosis. Clones were sequenced by immunoSEQ multiplex PCR, and TCRdb holds only the in-frame ones, with some missing. The sample holds roughly 30,000 clones, roughly 89% seen once. The material was CD4+ T cells from peripheral blood mononuclear cells, obtained in the first trimester of pregnancy. The receptors were sampled from a female donor in good health, enrolled as a control in a pregnancy study. Both conserved end residues are trimmed from each CDR3. The size field is filled for only some rows; it gives once, few, many or a size class.

j_call clone_size v_call cdr3_aa
TRBJ1-5 . TRBV19 ASTAGWGPQH
TRBJ2-1 . TRBV28 ASSLWTSGNHNEQF
TRBJ2-2 . TRBV4-2 ASSGATSGRAGELF
TRBJ2-7 few TRBV6-1 ASSETSGDYEQY
TRBJ2-1 . TRBV25-1 ASSETGMTYNEQF
TRBJ1-2 . TRBV29-1 STEPGYT
TRBJ2-1 . TRBV5-1 ASSFRGSSYNEQF
TRBJ1-2 . TRBV6-5 ASKTGNYGYT
TRBJ2-1 . TRBV21-1 ASARERKSSYNEQF
TRBJ2-7 . TRBV4-1 ASSQVGQYYEQY
TRBJ1-5 . TRBV28 ASTWDRAQPQH
TRBJ1-5 . TRBV5-1 ASSLGGNNQPQH
TRBJ1-5 . TRBV7-2 ASSLALNQPQH
TRBJ2-1 . TRBV6-5 ASSSSTGADEQF
TRBJ2-5 . TRBV28 ASSLGGLRETQY
TRBJ2-1 . TRBV10-3 AINSGGLNEQF
TRBJ1-2 . TRBV6-5 ASSPSGTGGGYT
TRBJ1-4 . TRBV7-8 ASSRTGYEKLF
TRBJ1-2 . TRBV6-1 ASSEGRRDRAPNYGYT
TRBJ2-1 . TRBV10-3 AIKGQGIIDEQF
TRBJ2-7 . TRBV10-1 ASSEGEGFYEQY
TRBJ1-2 few TRBV9 ASSETGQYGYT
TRBJ2-4 . TRBV28 ASSLRAPTGVQY
TRBJ2-5 . TRBV11-2 ASSLGLAGGPH
TRBJ1-2 . TRBV27 ASSADRVNYGYT
TRBJ2-1 few TRBV11-3 ASSLGTGPNEQF
TRBJ2-3 once TRBV9 ASSVGTSGRTDTQY
TRBJ2-1 . TRBV7-9 ASSLGREAATEQF
TRBJ2-2 . TRBV27 ASTRTGGTGELF
TRBJ2-5 . TRBV7-2 ASSPTWLAGETQY
TRBJ2-6 few TRBV28 ASSPSGANVLT
TRBJ2-5 . TRBV6-6 ASGQSGGMGGETQY
TRBJ2-5 . TRBV5-1 ASSFTRTRQETQY
TRBJ1-2 . TRBV14 ASSQGMDRMKGYT
TRBJ2-3 . TRBV29-1 SYRLTDTQY
TRBJ2-3 . TRBV6-6 ASNDSGGPSTDTQY
TRBJ1-2 once TRBV2 ASSGIAYAGTENYGYT
TRBJ1-2 once TRBV7-2 ASSLVVTGTDLGYT
TRBJ1-2 . TRBV6-1 ASSERSPRGSYGYT
TRBJ2-3 . TRBV18 ASSLQTGTDTQY
TRBJ1-1 . TRBV4-2 ASSQDIQGTGAF
TRBJ2-6 . TRBV19 ASRPGLAGTSAGANVLT